Presented here are 23 T cell receptor beta chains from one specimen sequenced in a study of T cells after yellow fever vaccination (dated by TCRdb to about 2019). This specimen's treatment or condition label, interpreted: live attenuated yellow fever vaccine strain. The library was prepared using 5' RACE. TCRdb lists the instrument as Illumina HiSeq 2500. TCRdb itself trimmed the public reads at Q25 with fastp, ran MiXCR and retained productive beta chains. Rows are combined by CDR3 protein, so each entry shows the most common genes and DNA. This sample has hundreds of thousands of distinct CDR3 sequences in its table, and roughly 14% of those were observed once. The ten top clones hold around 15% of the sample. This sample comprised PBMCs, obtained on the day of the yellow fever booster vaccination. The origin of the receptors is a man aged 30 to 39 who received the YFV17D yellow fever vaccine.

This clonotype was counted at least ten times. The gene calls are TRBV14 and TRBJ2-1; possible D gene TRBD2, 5 bases. CDR1 SGHDN and CDR2 FVKESK come from the germline V gene. Trimming left V 4 bases short and J 3 bases short, with 10 bases between. This CDR3 contains 14 residues. CDR3 DNA sequence: TGTGCCAGCAGCCGCCCGGCGGGCTACAATGAGCAGTTCTTC. Translated, it gives CASSRPAGYNEQFF.

This clonotype was found a few times. J is TRBJ2-1 and V is TRBV3-1; TRBD2 matches 10 bases. Germline CDR1 is LGHDT and CDR2 is YNNKEL (reference sequence). J lost 9 bases, V lost 5 bases, and 16 bases had no gene match. The CDR3 has 17 residues. In DNA form, the CDR3 reads TGTGCCAGCAGCAAACAGCCCCCTAGCGGGAGCGCGGGTGAGCAGTTCTTC. Translated, it gives CASSKQPPSGSAGEQFF.

This clonotype was seen a few times. The V and J genes are TRBV6-5 and TRBJ2-5, with D possibly TRBD1 on 6 matching bases. The germline CDR1 and CDR2 sequences are MNHEY and SVGAGI. This CDR3 has 15 amino acids. V lost 8 bases and J lost 4, with 20 bases in between. As DNA, the CDR3 is TGTGCCAGCCAATTCTCGCGCCAGGGGCGAGAGACCCAGTACTTC. It codes for CASQFSRQGRETQYF.

This CDR3 reads CASSLSPSGRGSYNEQFF. The CDR3 DNA reads TGTGCCAGCAGTTTATCCCCTAGCGGGAGGGGCTCCTACAATGAGCAGTTCTTC. The chain carries TRBV27 and TRBJ2-1; 12 nucleotides line up with TRBD2. There are 18 residues in the CDR3. Losses at the gene ends were 0 bases for V and 0 bases for J; bases not matched to a gene: 3. The germline gives CDR1 MNHEY, CDR2 SMNVEV (reference sequence).

In its sample, this clonotype was seen many times. The chain recombines TRBV7-9 with TRBJ2-5; D is ambiguous. V gave up 5 bases and J gave up 6 bases, with 7 bases separating them. The CDR3 is made up of 11 amino acids. In germline, CDR1 is SEHNR, CDR2 FQNEAQ (reference sequence). The CDR3: CASSLGQTQYF. The DNA for the CDR3 is TGTGCCAGCAGCCTAGGTCAGACCCAGTACTTC.

This clonotype came up a few times. The V and J genes are TRBV6-5 and TRBJ2-3; D uncertain. The CDR3 loop spans 15 amino acids. Germline CDR1 is MNHEY and CDR2 is SVGAGI. V lost 2 bases to trimming and J lost 3 bases, with 12 bases between them. CDR3 residues: CASSYEPLWTDTQYF. The CDR3 bases are TGTGCCAGCAGTTACGAGCCGTTGTGGACAGATACGCAGTATTTT.

The chain has TRBV4-3 and TRBJ2-1; 8 bases fit TRBD2. The CDR3 runs 16 residues. CDR1 and CDR2 (germline): LGHNA, YSLEER. The V segment lost 3 bases and the J segment 6 bases; nucleotides outside the gene matches: 10. CDR3: CASSQDGTRGTNEQFF. CDR3 bases: TGCGCCAGCAGCCAGGATGGGACTAGGGGAACCAATGAGCAGTTCTTC.

The J gene is TRBJ2-1, the V gene TRBV25-1; no firm D call. Germline assignment: CDR1 MGHDK and CDR2 SYGVNS. This CDR3 region has 15 residues. V lost 1 base and J lost 8, with 15 bases in between. This CDR3 reads CASSESGPRRDEQFF. The CDR3 bases are TGTGCCAGCAGTGAATCCGGGCCCCGAAGGGATGAGCAGTTCTTC.

This clonotype has only a few counts. The V call is TRBV5-1, the J call TRBJ2-1, with TRBD2 as a possible D gene (5 bases). Trimming cost V 2 bases and J 8 bases, with 17 bases left between them. Germline CDR1 and CDR2: SGHRS and YFSETQ. The CDR3 sequence is 15 residues long. Written as DNA, the CDR3 is TGCGCCAGCAGCTTAAGGGTCGGAGGTAGTCATGAGCAGTTCTTC. It specifies CASSLRVGGSHEQFF.

This clonotype has just a few counts. The J gene is TRBJ2-1, the V gene TRBV5-1; D remains unclear. The CDR3 has 13 residues. V was trimmed by 4 bases and J by 8 bases, leaving 13 bases between them. CDR1 is SGHRS and CDR2 is YFSETQ in the germline V gene. The chain's CDR3 is CASSPGAGDEQFF. The CDR3 DNA reads TGCGCCAGCAGCCCAGGAGCAGGCGATGAGCAGTTCTTC.

This clonotype has at least ten counts. This chain links TRBV5-1 with TRBJ2-1, with 8 bases that match TRBD2. The CDR3 covers 15 residues. Germline loops: CDR1 SGHRS, CDR2 YFSETQ. V dropped 0 bases and J dropped 4; count of bases not matched to a gene: 3. The CDR3 DNA reads TGCGCCAGCAGCTTGGAAGCGGGAGTTTACAATGAGCAGTTCTTC. Residues: CASSLEAGVYNEQFF. Complete variable domain (other parts from reference TRBV5-1 and TRBJ2-1): KAGVTQTPRYLIKTRGQQVTLSCSPISGHRSVSWYQQTPGQGLQFLFEYFSETQRNKGNFPGRFSGRQFSNSRSEMNVSTLELGDSALYLCASSLEAGVYNEQFFGPGTRLTVL.

The V call is TRBV5-1, the J call TRBJ2-1, with TRBD1 matching over 7 bases. This CDR3 region has 16 residues. Germline V gene data show CDR1 as SGHRS and CDR2 as YFSETQ. V lost 4 bases, J lost 4 bases, and 11 bases stayed unmatched. The CDR3 DNA reads TGCGCCAGCAGCCTAAACGACAGGGTGAATTACAATGAGCAGTTCTTC. It encodes CASSLNDRVNYNEQFF. The whole variable domain, filled in from reference TRBV5-1 and TRBJ2-1, reads KAGVTQTPRYLIKTRGQQVTLSCSPISGHRSVSWYQQTPGQGLQFLFEYFSETQRNKGNFPGRFSGRQFSNSRSEMNVSTLELGDSALYLCASSLNDRVNYNEQFFGPGTRLTVL.

The chain carries TRBV27 and TRBJ2-2; D might be TRBD1 (6 bases). The CDR3 is 15 residues long. Germline CDR1 and CDR2: MNHEY and SMNVEV (reference sequence). Trimming took off 2 bases at V and 4 bases at J, with 11 bases between the two ends. The CDR3 spells CASSLPGVSTGELFF. The CDR3 bases are TGTGCCAGCAGTTTACCAGGGGTCAGCACCGGGGAGCTGTTTTTT.

This clonotype was seen ten or more times. V usage is TRBV28 and J usage is TRBJ2-1; unclear D gene. Germline loops: CDR1 MDHEN, CDR2 SYDVKM. With 6 bases removed from V and 1 base from J, the gap between germline ends came to 13 bases. The CDR3 sequence is 15 residues long. In DNA form, the CDR3 reads TGTGCCAGCAGCTCCAGGCTCGATTCCTACAATGAGCAGTTCTTC. Protein sequence: CASSSRLDSYNEQFF.

This clonotype was detected a few times. The V call is TRBV28, the J call TRBJ1-2, with a weak D call TRBD1 (5 bases). The germline CDR1 and CDR2 sequences are MDHEN and SYDVKM. CDR3 length equals 11 residues. The V gene lost 6 bases and the J gene lost 8 bases, with 10 bases spanning the gap. The CDR3 DNA is TGTGCCAGCAGCCTCAGGGTGGGCTACACCTTC. This encodes CASSLRVGYTF.

The rearrangement uses TRBV11-2 and TRBJ2-3; the D gene is possibly TRBD2 (5 bases). The CDR3 runs 15 residues. The ends were cut back, 3 bases at V and 2 bases at J, with 12 bases in the middle. Per germline, CDR1 SGHAT and CDR2 FQNNGV. The CDR3 DNA reads TGTGCCAGCAGCTTCTGGCGGGCGACCACAGATACGCAGTATTTT. The encoded protein is CASSFWRATTDTQYF.

J is TRBJ2-1 and V is TRBV5-1; TRBD2 matches 9 bases. Trimming at V came to 1 base and at J to 9 bases, leaving 5 bases not matched to a gene. Germline lookup yields CDR1 SGHRS and CDR2 YFSETQ. This CDR3 comprises 14 residues. CDR3 sequence: CASSLLAGAPEQFF. DNA of the CDR3: TGCGCCAGCAGCTTGTTAGCGGGAGCCCCTGAGCAGTTCTTC. The full variable domain, rest sourced from reference TRBV5-1 and TRBJ2-1, is KAGVTQTPRYLIKTRGQQVTLSCSPISGHRSVSWYQQTPGQGLQFLFEYFSETQRNKGNFPGRFSGRQFSNSRSEMNVSTLELGDSALYLCASSLLAGAPEQFFGPGTRLTVL.

J is TRBJ1-2 and V is TRBV9, with D possibly being TRBD1 (6 bases). V shed 4 bases and J shed 4 bases, with 14 bases lying between them. Germline values: CDR1 SGDLS, CDR2 YYNGEE. The CDR3 consists of 14 residues. The CDR3 DNA is TGTGCCAGCAGCCGCTTGCAGGGGACCTATGGCTACACCTTC. Encoded protein: CASSRLQGTYGYTF.

The chain has TRBV7-2 and TRBJ1-2; no definite D call. Trimming shortened V by 0 bases and J by 0 bases, and 11 bases separated the two germline ends. Germline CDR1 reads SGHTA; CDR2 reads FQGNSA. The CDR3 is made up of 16 amino acids. The CDR3 spells CASSLAVGGTNYGYTF. CDR3 in DNA: TGTGCCAGCAGCTTAGCAGTTGGAGGGACTAACTATGGCTACACCTTC.

V gene TRBV18 combines with J gene TRBJ1-4; 11 bases agree with TRBD1. Losses at the gene ends were 3 bases for V and 7 bases for J; bases not matched to a gene: 4. CDR3 length: 15 residues. The germline CDR1 and CDR2 sequences are KGHSH and LQKENI. This chain's CDR3 is CASSPRTGGSEKLFF. CDR3 DNA sequence: TGTGCCAGCTCACCCCGGACAGGGGGCAGTGAAAAACTGTTTTTT.

This clonotype was observed a handful of times. The rearrangement links TRBV7-2 to TRBJ2-1; TRBD2 is a possible D gene (6 bases). V lost 2 bases and J 8 bases, leaving 16 bases between the germline ends. Germline V gives CDR1 SGHTA, CDR2 FQGNSA. This CDR3 has 15 residues. The CDR3 reads CASSLQQGLADEQFF. The CDR3 DNA reads as TGTGCCAGCAGCTTACAACAAGGTTTAGCGGATGAGCAGTTCTTC.

V usage is TRBV7-9 and J usage is TRBJ2-1; D unresolved. The CDR3 contains 13 residues. V lost 1 base and J lost 8, with 9 bases in between. Germline V gene lookup returns CDR1 SEHNR and CDR2 FQNEAQ (reference sequence). The CDR3 spells CASSLVASDEQFF. The CDR3, as DNA: TGTGCCAGCAGCTTAGTTGCCTCGGATGAGCAGTTCTTC.

V and J are TRBV5-6 and TRBJ2-3; 10 bases match TRBD2. This CDR3 has 15 amino acids. V was pared by 1 base and J by 4 bases, with 3 bases of the junction left unmatched. CDR1 SGHDT and CDR2 YYEEEE come from the germline V gene. The CDR3 reads CASSLPSGSSDTQYF. The CDR3 DNA sequence: TGTGCCAGCAGCTTGCCTAGCGGGAGCTCAGATACGCAGTATTTT.